The 9 T cell receptor beta chains below come from one sample, sequenced in a study of CD4+ T cells in melanoma. Some clones are missing from TCRdb's copy, which holds only in-frame ones; the method was immunoSEQ multiplex PCR. The sample includes 17,000 or so clones, about 84% of them seen just once. The sample consisted of cells from a culture (not recorded whether cultured in vitro). The receptor set was obtained from a human donor with melanoma.

The rearrangement joins TRBV4-1 to TRBJ1-2; no definite D call. There are 13 residues in the CDR3. Trimming left V 3 bases short and J 2 bases short, with 7 bases between. Germline lookup yields CDR1 MGHRA and CDR2 YSYEKL. In DNA, the CDR3 is TGCGCCAGCAGCCAGGGCCGGAACTATGGCTACACCTTC. Translation gives CASSQGRNYGYTF.

The gene calls are TRBV10-2 and TRBJ1-5; 9 nucleotides line up with TRBD1. Germline loops: CDR1 WSHSY, CDR2 SAAADI. The CDR3 covers 15 residues. Trimming at V came to 3 bases and at J to 6 bases, leaving 6 bases not matched to a gene. The chain's CDR3 is CASSDEAQGAQPQHF. DNA of the CDR3: TGCGCCAGCAGTGATGAGGCACAGGGGGCTCAGCCCCAGCATTTT.

This chain joins TRBV19 and TRBJ2-2; TRBD2 matches 12 bases. The CDR3 sequence is 19 residues long. The germline gives CDR1 LNHDA, CDR2 SQIVND (reference sequence). J was trimmed by 0 bases and V by 7 bases; bases with no gene match: 12. This CDR3 is CASKKPRLAGGTNTGELFF. The CDR3 DNA sequence: TGTGCCAGTAAGAAACCCCGGCTAGCGGGGGGGACGAACACCGGGGAGCTGTTTTTT.

The rearrangement joins TRBV2 to TRBJ2-1; 7 bases are shared with TRBD1. J was trimmed by 4 bases and V by 7 bases; bases with no gene match: 7. Germline V gene data show CDR1 as SNHLY and CDR2 as FYNNEI. The CDR3 sequence is 14 residues long. The CDR3 DNA is TGTGCCAGCACAGGGGACAGCTTATACAATGAGCAGTTCTTC. Translating gives CASTGDSLYNEQFF.

This chain uses TRBV5-1 with TRBJ2-3; D is undetermined. Germline CDR1 and CDR2: SGHRS and YFSETQ. Trimming shortened V by 0 bases and J by 3 bases, and 8 bases separated the two germline ends. The CDR3 is 14 residues long. CDR3 sequence reads: CASSLDDPTDTQYF. CDR3 nucleotides: TGCGCCAGCAGCTTGGATGACCCAACAGATACGCAGTATTTT.

This chain links TRBV18 with TRBJ1-2; possibly TRBD1 for D (5 bases). CDR1 KGHSH and CDR2 LQKENI come from the germline V gene. V lost 0 bases and J lost 7, with 9 bases in between. The CDR3 sequence is 13 residues long. The CDR3 is CASSPPEGFGYTF. The CDR3 DNA reads TGTGCCAGCTCACCACCGGAGGGGTTTGGCTACACCTTC. Using reference TRBV18 and TRBJ1-2 for the parts outside the CDR3, the full variable domain is NAGVMQNPRHLVRRRGQEARLRCSPMKGHSHVYWYRQLPEEGLKFMVYLQKENIIDESGMPKERFSAEFPKEGPSILRIQQVVRGDSAAYFCASSPPEGFGYTFGSGTRLTVV.

Turning to this clone: One junction end does not reproduce the germline sequence, and a read error may be involved. V and J are TRBV5-4 and TRBJ1-2, with 8 positions matching TRBD1. Germline V gene sequence: CDR1 SGHNT, CDR2 YYREEE (reference sequence). CDR3 length equals 13 residues. The CDR3 is CASSPGTGRGLNF. CDR3 nucleotide sequence: TGTGCCAGCAGCCCCGGGACAGGCCGCGGACTAAACTTC.

This clone counts as medium-sized. The rearrangement uses TRBV30 and TRBJ1-6; D is possibly TRBD1 (6 bases). The CDR3 contains 15 residues. Deletions cut 1 base from V and 1 base from J, with 8 bases between. The germline V gene encodes CDR1 GTSNPN and CDR2 SVGIG (reference sequence). The CDR3 loop is CAWSDGQSYNSPLHF. The CDR3 nucleotides are TGTGCCTGGAGTGACGGACAGTCCTATAATTCACCCCTCCACTTT.

V usage is TRBV7-2 and J usage is TRBJ1-5; 10 nucleotides line up with TRBD1. Germline CDR1 SGHTA, CDR2 FQGNSA. The CDR3 spans 15 residues. V lost 5 bases and J lost 4; bases outside the gene matches: 5. In nucleotides, the CDR3 is TGTGCCAGCAGCCCAAGACAGGGGGCGAATCAGCCCCAGCATTTT. This sequence encodes CASSPRQGANQPQHF.